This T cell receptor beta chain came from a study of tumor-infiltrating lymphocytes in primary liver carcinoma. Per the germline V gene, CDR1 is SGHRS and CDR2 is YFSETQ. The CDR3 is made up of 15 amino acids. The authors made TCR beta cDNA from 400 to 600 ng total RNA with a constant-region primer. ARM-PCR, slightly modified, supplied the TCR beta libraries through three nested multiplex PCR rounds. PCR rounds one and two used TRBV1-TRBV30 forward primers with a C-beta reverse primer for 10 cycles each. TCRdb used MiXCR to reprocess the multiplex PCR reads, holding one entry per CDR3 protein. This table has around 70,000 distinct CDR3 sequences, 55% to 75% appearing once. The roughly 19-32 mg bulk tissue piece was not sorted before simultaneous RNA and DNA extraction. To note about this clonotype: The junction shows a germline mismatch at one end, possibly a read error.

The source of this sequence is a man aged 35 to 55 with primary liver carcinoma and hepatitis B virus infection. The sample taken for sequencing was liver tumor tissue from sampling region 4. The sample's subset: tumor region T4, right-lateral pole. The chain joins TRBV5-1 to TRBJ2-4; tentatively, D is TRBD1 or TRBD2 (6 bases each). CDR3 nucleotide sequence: TGCACCAGCAGCTCCAGTCTGGGGGGCAGGGTCATTCAGTACTTC. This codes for CTSSSSLGGRVIQYF.